What follows is one T cell receptor (beta chain) and its context. Its specificity is not known. The data derive from a study of Graves' ophthalmopathy and Graves' hyperthyroidism. Study-wide context: Peripheral blood was collected at initial diagnosis, before any treatment.

This CDR3 is 13 amino acids long. The V gene's germline CDR1 is MNHNS and CDR2 SASEGT. J was trimmed by 4 bases and V by 11 bases; bases with no gene match: 9. Study-level results: Blood also held most thyroid clonotypes expanded above 0.001 frequency.

Amplification of the TCR beta CDR3 regions used RNA transcripts (as template). The authors performed first-round RT-PCR with HTBI primers and then a second-round multiplex PCR. TCRdb used MiXCR to reprocess the multiplex PCR reads, holding one entry per CDR3 protein. The data show roughly 610,000 distinct CDR3 sequences, 22% seen once. The chain has TRBV6-1 and TRBJ1-1, with 8 bases that match TRBD1. The source of this sequence is a young woman with stable Graves' hyperthyroidism. Some clones in this sample may be carry-over from other donors' samples. Sequences were obtained from peripheral blood. CDR3 residues: CAADQGAGTEAFF. As DNA, the CDR3 is TGTGCCGCCGATCAGGGGGCCGGCACTGAAGCTTTCTTT.